This T cell receptor beta chain appears in the sequencing data of a study of response to subunit inactivated influenza vaccine. TCRdb redid the calling of the RT-PCR reads with MiXCR, one entry per CDR3 protein. The sample lists over 650,000 distinct CDR3 sequences, 18% occurring once. Between the trimmed V and J ends, which lost 3 bases and 10 bases, there was a span of 12 bases. The CDR3 contains 12 residues. The germline gives CDR1 SEHNR, CDR2 FQNEAQ (reference sequence). Points from the study as a whole: After each seasonal influenza vaccination, few new T cells are recruited, the authors suggested.

This clonotype was recorded at least ten times. The target antigen is unknown. The sequencing here drew on PBMCs from blood, taken more than 4 days after vaccination. The chain has TRBV7-9 and TRBJ1-1, with a weak D call TRBD1 (5 bases). The sequence came from a man aged 50-59 years who received an inactivated influenza vaccine. The CDR3 DNA sequence: TGTGCCAGCAGCTTGGATCAAGGGGTAGCTTTCTTT. Its translation: CASSLDQGVAFF.